Listed here is a single T cell receptor (beta chain). The data derive from a study of long-term antiretroviral therapy in people with HIV. At survey level, the immunoSEQ assay was run in its v3.0 version. Profiled with immunoSEQ multiplex PCR; TCRdb holds only in-frame clones, not every one. The data show some 20,000 clones, less than 85% seen once. Germline V gene data show CDR1 as MNHEY and CDR2 as SMNVEV (reference sequence). The CDR3 is made up of 15 amino acids. V lost 5 bases and J lost 0; bases outside the gene matches: 4. The clonotype comes from a woman aged 25 to 45 with HIV. The sample was unsorted PBMCs, taken 2.9 years after starting antiretroviral therapy. The chain employs TRBV27 and TRBJ2-3; 8 nucleotides line up with TRBD1. Written as DNA, the CDR3 is TGTGCCAGCAGTAGACAGGGGATTAGCACAGATACGCAGTATTTT. Translation: CASSRQGISTDTQYF.